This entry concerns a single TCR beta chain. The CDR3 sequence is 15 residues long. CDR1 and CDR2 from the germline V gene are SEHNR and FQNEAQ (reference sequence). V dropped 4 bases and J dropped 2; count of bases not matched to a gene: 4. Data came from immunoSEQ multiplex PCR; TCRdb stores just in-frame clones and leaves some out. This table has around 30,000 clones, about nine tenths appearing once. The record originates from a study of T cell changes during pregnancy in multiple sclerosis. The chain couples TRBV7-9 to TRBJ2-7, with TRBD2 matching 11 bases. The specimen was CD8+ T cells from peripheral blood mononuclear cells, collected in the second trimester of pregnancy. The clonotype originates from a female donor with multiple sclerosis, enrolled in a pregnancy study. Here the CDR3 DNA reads TGTGCCAGCAGCTCTACTAGCGGGGGAGCCTACGAGCAGTACTTC. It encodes CASSSTSGGAYEQYF.